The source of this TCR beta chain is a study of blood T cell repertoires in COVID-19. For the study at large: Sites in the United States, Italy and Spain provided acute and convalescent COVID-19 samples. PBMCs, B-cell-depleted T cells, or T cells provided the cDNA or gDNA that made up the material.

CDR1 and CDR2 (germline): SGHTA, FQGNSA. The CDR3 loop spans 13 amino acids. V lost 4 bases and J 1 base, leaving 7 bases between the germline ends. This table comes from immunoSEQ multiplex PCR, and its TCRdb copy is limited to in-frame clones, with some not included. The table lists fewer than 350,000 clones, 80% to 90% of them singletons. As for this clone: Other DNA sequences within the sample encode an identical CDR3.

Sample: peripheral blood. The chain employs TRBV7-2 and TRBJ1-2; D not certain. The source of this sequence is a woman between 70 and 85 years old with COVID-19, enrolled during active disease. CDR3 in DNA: TGTGCCAGCAGCTCCGGGGTTAACTATGGCTACACCTTC. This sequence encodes CASSSGVNYGYTF.